The clone carrying this TCR beta chain has just a few counts. The target antigen is unknown. A minimum of 6 million PBMCs was isolated per sample. This sample was included in a study of blood T cells in healthy people across ages. Using a J-beta primer mix together with a sample-barcoded 5' primer, a second PCR was run for about 6 to 12 cycles. Every single cDNA molecule received a tag from a template-switch adaptor with 12 random nucleotides. TCRdb re-called the 5' RACE reads through MiXCR, storing one row per CDR3 protein. The table has more than 1.4 million distinct CDR3 sequences, about 40% seen once. The CDR3 loop spans 15 amino acids. Germline CDR1 reads MNHEY; CDR2 reads SMNVEV (reference sequence). The ends were cut back, 5 bases at V and 0 bases at J, with 13 bases in the middle. Points from the study as a whole: When set beside aged donors, long-lived donors presented more naive CD4+ cells and higher diversity. Estimates of total diversity, which came from one million sequenced T cells, were considered to be underestimates.

The chain combines TRBV27 with TRBJ1-2; D is unresolved. The receptor's source is a woman under 30 in good health. Sequences were obtained from blood. CDR3: CASSKTMGANYGYTF. The DNA of the CDR3 is TGTGCCAGCAGTAAAACCATGGGAGCTAACTATGGCTACACCTTC.